The clone carrying this TCR beta chain was observed many times. This entry belongs to a study of Graves' ophthalmopathy and Graves' hyperthyroidism. Germline CDR1 reads MNHNS; CDR2 reads SASEGT. Trimming took off 5 bases at V and 2 bases at J, with 15 bases between the two ends. This CDR3 contains 16 residues. TCR beta CDR3 amplification used RNA transcripts. A first-round RT-PCR used HTBI primers, followed by a second-round multiplex PCR. TCRdb reanalysed the multiplex PCR reads using MiXCR and keeps one entry per CDR3 protein. In the table there are 400,000 to 450,000 distinct CDR3 sequences, roughly 21% of which are singletons.

The sequencing sample was made of peripheral blood. This sequence was found in a woman aged 18-29 years with stable Graves' hyperthyroidism. This chain uses TRBV6-1 with TRBJ2-2; no firm D call. The CDR3 DNA sequence: TGTGCCAGCAGTCGAACCGGGCCGGGTAACACCGGGGAGCTGTTTTTT. Residues: CASSRTGPGNTGELFF.